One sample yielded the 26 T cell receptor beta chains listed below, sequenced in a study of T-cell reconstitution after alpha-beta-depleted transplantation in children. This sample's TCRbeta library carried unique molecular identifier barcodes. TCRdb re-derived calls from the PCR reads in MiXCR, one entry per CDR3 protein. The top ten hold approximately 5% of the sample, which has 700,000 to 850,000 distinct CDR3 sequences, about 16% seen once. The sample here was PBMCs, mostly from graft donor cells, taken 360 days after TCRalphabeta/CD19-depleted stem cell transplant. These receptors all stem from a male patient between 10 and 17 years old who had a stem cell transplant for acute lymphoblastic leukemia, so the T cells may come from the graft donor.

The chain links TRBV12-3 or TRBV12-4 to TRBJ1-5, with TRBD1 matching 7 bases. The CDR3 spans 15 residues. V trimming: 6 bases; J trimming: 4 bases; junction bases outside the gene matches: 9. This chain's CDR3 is CASRRDSRINQPQHF. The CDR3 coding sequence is TGTGCCAGCAGACGGGACAGCAGGATTAATCAGCCCCAGCATTTT.

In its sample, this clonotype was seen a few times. This CDR3 reads CASSQVTGSHEQYF. The DNA for the CDR3 is TGCGCCAGCAGCCAAGTAACAGGGAGCCACGAGCAGTACTTC. The chain recombines TRBV4-1 with TRBJ2-7; TRBD1 might be the D (6 bases). This CDR3 is built from 14 residues. Trimming removed 1 base at V and 5 bases at J, with 12 bases between. The germline V gene has CDR1 MGHRA and CDR2 YSYEKL.

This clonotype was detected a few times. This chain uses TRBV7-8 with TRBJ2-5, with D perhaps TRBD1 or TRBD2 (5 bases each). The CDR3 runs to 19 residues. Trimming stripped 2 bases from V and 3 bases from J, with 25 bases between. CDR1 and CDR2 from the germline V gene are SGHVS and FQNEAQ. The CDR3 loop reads CASSLNEGPIPESKETQYF. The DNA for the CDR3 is TGTGCCAGCAGCTTAAATGAGGGACCTATCCCTGAGTCGAAAGAGACCCAGTACTTC.

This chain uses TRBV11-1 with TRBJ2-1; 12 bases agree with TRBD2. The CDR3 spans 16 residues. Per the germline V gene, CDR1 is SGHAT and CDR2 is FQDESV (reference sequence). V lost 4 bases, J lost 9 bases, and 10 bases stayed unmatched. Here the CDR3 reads CASSSALAGGPIEQFF. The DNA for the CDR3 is TGTGCCAGCAGCTCCGCGCTAGCGGGAGGGCCGATTGAGCAGTTCTTC.

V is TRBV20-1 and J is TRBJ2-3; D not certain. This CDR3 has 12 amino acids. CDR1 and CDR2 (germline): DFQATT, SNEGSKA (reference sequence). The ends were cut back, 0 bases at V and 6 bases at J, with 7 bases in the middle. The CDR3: CSARDPADTQYF. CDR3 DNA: TGCAGTGCTAGAGATCCGGCGGATACGCAGTATTTT.

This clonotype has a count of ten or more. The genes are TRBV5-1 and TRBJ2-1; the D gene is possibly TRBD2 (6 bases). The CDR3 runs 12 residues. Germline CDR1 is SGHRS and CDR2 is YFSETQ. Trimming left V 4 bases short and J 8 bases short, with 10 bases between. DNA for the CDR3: TGCGCCAGCAGCCCCCAGCGGGATGAGCAGTTCTTC. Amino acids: CASSPQRDEQFF.

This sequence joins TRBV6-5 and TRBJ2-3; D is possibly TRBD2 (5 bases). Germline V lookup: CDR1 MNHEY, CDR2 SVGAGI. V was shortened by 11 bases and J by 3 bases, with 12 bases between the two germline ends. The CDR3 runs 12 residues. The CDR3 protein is CASGITTDTQYF. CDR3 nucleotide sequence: TGTGCCTCGGGAATAACAACAGATACGCAGTATTTT.

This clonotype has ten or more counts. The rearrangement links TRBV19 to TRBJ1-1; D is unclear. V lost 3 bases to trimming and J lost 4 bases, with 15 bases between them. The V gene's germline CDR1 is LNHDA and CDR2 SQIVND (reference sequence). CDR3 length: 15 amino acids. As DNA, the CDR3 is TGTGCCAGTAGTATTACGGGCCTTGGACTCACTGAAGCTTTCTTT. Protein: CASSITGLGLTEAFF. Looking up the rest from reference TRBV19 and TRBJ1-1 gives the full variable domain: DGGITQSPKYLFRKEGQNVTLSCEQNLNHDAMYWYRQDPGQGLRLIYYSQIVNDFQKGDIAEGYSVSREKKESFPLTVTSAQKNPTAFYLCASSITGLGLTEAFFGQGTRLTVV.

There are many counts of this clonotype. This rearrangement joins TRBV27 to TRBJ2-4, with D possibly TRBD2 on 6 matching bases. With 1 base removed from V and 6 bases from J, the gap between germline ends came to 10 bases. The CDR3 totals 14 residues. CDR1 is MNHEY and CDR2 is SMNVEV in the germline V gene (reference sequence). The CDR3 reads CASSLLGGTNIQYF. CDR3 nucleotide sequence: TGTGCCAGCAGTTTATTAGGCGGGACAAACATTCAGTACTTC.

The CDR3 is CASRLQGVPAKQYF. CDR3 DNA: TGTGCCAGCCGCCTTCAGGGGGTGCCGGCGAAGCAGTACTTC. The chain links TRBV6-1 to TRBJ2-7, with 7 positions matching TRBD1. The CDR3 consists of 14 residues. With 8 bases clipped from V and 8 bases from J, the junction kept 15 bases outside the gene matches. Germline V gene data show CDR1 as MNHNS and CDR2 as SASEGT.

CDR3 bases: TGTGCCAGCAGCTTAGGCCTAGCGGGAGGAGAGACAGATACGCAGTATTTT. This encodes CASSLGLAGGETDTQYF. The rearrangement links TRBV7-9 to TRBJ2-3; TRBD2 matches at 11 bases. The CDR3 consists of 17 residues. CDR1 and CDR2 from the germline V gene are SEHNR and FQNEAQ (reference sequence). The V gene end was trimmed by 1 base and the J gene end by 3 bases; junction bases not matched to a gene: 6. Combining the CDR3 with reference TRBV7-9 and TRBJ2-3 gives the whole variable domain DTGVSQNPRHKITKRGQNVTFRCDPISEHNRLYWYRQTLGQGPEFLTYFQNEAQLEKSRLLSDRFSAERPKGSFSTLEIQRTEQGDSAMYLCASSLGLAGGETDTQYFGPGTRLTVL.

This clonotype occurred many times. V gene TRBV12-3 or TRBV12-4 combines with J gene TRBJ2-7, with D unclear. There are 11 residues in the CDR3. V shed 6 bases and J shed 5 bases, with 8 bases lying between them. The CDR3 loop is CASSLSNEQYF. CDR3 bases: TGTGCCAGCAGCCTGAGTAACGAGCAGTACTTC.

The CDR3 protein is CSARTSGGDEQFF. CDR3 DNA sequence: TGCAGTGCGAGGACTAGCGGGGGCGATGAGCAGTTCTTC. The chain employs TRBV20-1 and TRBJ2-1; TRBD2 agrees at 13 bases. This CDR3 comprises 13 residues. V was clipped by 6 bases and J by 8 bases; unmatched bases: 4. CDR1 DFQATT and CDR2 SNEGSKA come from the germline V gene (reference sequence).

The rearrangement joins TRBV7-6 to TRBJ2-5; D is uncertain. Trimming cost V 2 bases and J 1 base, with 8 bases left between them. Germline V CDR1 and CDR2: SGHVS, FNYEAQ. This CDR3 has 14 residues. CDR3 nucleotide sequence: TGTGCCAGCAGCTTAATTCGTGCCCAAGAGACCCAGTACTTC. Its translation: CASSLIRAQETQYF.

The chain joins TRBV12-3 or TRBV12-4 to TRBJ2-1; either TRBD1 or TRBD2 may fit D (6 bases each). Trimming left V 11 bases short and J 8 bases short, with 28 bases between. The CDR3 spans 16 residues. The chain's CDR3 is CAFCPTGFPGGDEQFF. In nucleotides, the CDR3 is TGTGCCTTCTGCCCCACAGGGTTCCCAGGAGGGGATGAGCAGTTCTTC.

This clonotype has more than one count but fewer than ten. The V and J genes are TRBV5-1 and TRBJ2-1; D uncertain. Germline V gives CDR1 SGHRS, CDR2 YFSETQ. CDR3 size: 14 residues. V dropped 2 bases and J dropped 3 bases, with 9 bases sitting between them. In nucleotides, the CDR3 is TGCGCCAGCAGCTTAGAGGCTAACTACAATGAGCAGTTCTTC. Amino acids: CASSLEANYNEQFF.

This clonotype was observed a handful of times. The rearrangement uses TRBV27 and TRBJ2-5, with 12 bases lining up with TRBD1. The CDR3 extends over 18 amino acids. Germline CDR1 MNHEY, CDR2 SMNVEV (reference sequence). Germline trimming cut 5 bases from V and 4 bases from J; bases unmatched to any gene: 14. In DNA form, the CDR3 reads TGTGCCAGCAGTCCACGACCCCGGGACAGGGGGCGGAGAGAGACCCAGTACTTC. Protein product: CASSPRPRDRGRRETQYF.

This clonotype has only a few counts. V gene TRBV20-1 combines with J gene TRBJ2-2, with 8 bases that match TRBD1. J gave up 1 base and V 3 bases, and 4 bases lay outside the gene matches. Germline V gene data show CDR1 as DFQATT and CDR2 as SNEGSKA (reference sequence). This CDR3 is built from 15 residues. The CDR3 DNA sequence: TGCAGTGCTAGTGCGGACAGGGTGAACACCGGGGAGCTGTTTTTT. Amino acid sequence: CSASADRVNTGELFF.

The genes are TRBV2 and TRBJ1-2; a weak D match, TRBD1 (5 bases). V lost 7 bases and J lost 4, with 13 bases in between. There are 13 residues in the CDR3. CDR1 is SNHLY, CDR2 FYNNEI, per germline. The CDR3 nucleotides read TGTGCCAGCAAGGAGGGGCAGGTCTATGGCTACACCTTC. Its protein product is CASKEGQVYGYTF.

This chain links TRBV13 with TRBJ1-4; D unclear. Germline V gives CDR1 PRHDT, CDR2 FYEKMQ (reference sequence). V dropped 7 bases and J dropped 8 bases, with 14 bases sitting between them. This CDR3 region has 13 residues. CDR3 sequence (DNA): TGTGCCAGCACCCGGGAGAATGAAGAAAAACTGTTTTTT. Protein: CASTRENEEKLFF. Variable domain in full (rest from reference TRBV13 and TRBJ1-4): AAGVIQSPRHLIKEKRETATLKCYPIPRHDTVYWYQQGPGQDPQFLISFYEKMQSDKGSIPDRFSAQQFSDYHSELNMSSLELGDSALYFCASTRENEEKLFFGSGTQLSVL.

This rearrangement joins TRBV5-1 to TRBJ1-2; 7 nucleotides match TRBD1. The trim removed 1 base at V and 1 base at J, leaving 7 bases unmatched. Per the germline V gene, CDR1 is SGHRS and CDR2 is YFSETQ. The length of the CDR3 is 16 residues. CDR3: CASSLRRQGLNYGYTF. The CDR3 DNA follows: TGCGCCAGCAGCTTGCGCCGACAGGGCCTTAACTATGGCTACACCTTC.

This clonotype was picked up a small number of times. CDR3 DNA: TGCAGCGTTCGCGGGTCCGGGGAGCAGTACTTC. The encoded protein is CSVRGSGEQYF. The J gene is TRBJ2-7, the V gene TRBV29-1, with D possibly being TRBD2 (5 bases). Germline V gene lookup returns CDR1 SQVTM and CDR2 ANQGSEA. CDR3 length: 11 amino acids. The V end lost 5 bases, the J end lost 7 bases, and 12 bases lay between the germline ends.

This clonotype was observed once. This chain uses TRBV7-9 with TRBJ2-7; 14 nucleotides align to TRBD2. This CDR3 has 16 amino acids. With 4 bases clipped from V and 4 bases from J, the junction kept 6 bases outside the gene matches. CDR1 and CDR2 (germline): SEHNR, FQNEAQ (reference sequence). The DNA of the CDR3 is TGTGCCAGCAGCTCCGGGACTAGCGGGAGACTTTACGAGCAGTACTTC. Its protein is CASSSGTSGRLYEQYF.

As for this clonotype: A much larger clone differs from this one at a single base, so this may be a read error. For the CDR3, the DNA is TGTGCCAGCAGTGAAATGGAGACCCAGTACTTC. Its translation is CASSEMETQYF. The chain combines TRBV2 with TRBJ2-5; unclear D gene. Germline assignment: CDR1 SNHLY and CDR2 FYNNEI. The CDR3 consists of 11 residues. V was shortened by 2 bases and J by 5 bases, with 3 bases between the two germline ends.

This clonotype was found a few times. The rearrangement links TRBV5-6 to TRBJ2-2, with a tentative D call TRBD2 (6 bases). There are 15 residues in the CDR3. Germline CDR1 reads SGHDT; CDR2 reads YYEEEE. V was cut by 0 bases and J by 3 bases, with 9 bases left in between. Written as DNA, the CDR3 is TGTGCCAGCAGCTTGGGCGGGATGTACACCGGGGAGCTGTTTTTT. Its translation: CASSLGGMYTGELFF. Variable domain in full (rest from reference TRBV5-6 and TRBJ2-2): DAGVTQSPTHLIKTRGQQVTLRCSPKSGHDTVSWYQQALGQGPQFIFQYYEEEERQRGNFPDRFSGHQFPNYSSELNVNALLLGDSALYLCASSLGGMYTGELFFGEGSRLTVL.

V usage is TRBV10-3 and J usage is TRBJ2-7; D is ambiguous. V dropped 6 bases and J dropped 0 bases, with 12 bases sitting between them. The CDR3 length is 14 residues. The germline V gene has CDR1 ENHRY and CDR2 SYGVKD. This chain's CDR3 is CAISQALSSYEQYF. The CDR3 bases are TGTGCCATCAGCCAGGCCTTAAGCTCCTACGAGCAGTACTTC.